The 7 T cell receptor beta chains in this list originate from one sample, sequenced in a study of blood T cell repertoires in COVID-19. TCRdb keeps only in-frame clones here, not all; method: immunoSEQ multiplex PCR. Of 97,000 or so clones in the sample, 91% were seen once. Sequencing was performed on peripheral blood. The source is a man in his late teens or twenties with acute or convalescent COVID-19.

The chain couples TRBV6-5 to TRBJ2-3, with 8 positions matching TRBD1. V shed 7 bases, J shed 5 bases, and the junction held 8 bases outside the gene matches. Per germline, CDR1 MNHEY and CDR2 SVGAGI. CDR3 length: 14 amino acids. This CDR3 reads CASTPGGAGDTQYF. DNA for the CDR3: TGTGCCAGCACCCCAGGGGGCGCGGGAGATACGCAGTATTTT.

The J gene is TRBJ1-4, the V gene TRBV5-1; 10 nucleotides line up with TRBD1. V was pared by 4 bases and J by 8 bases, with 11 bases of the junction left unmatched. Germline loops: CDR1 SGHRS, CDR2 YFSETQ. The CDR3 totals 16 residues. The CDR3 loop is CASSPNGQGGSEKLFF. CDR3 DNA: TGCGCCAGCAGCCCGAACGGACAGGGGGGGAGCGAAAAACTGTTTTTT.

This chain connects TRBV6-4 to TRBJ2-5; D is perhaps TRBD1 (6 bases). This CDR3 comprises 16 residues. V lost 0 bases, J lost 4 bases, and 15 bases lay in between. In germline, CDR1 is MRHNA, CDR2 SNTAGT. This chain's CDR3 is CASSDSWQGLLETQYF. The CDR3 DNA reads as TGTGCCAGCAGTGACTCGTGGCAGGGGCTGTTAGAGACCCAGTACTTC.

The rearrangement uses TRBV7-9 and TRBJ2-1; tentatively, D is TRBD2 (5 bases). The V and J ends lost 6 bases and 0 bases respectively, with 18 bases between them. This CDR3 is 17 amino acids long. Per the germline V gene, CDR1 is SEHNR and CDR2 is FQNEAQ (reference sequence). CDR3 in DNA: TGTGCCAGCAGACCAAACGGAGCGGTTAGCTCCTACAATGAGCAGTTCTTC. This sequence encodes CASRPNGAVSSYNEQFF.

The chain is built from TRBV27 and TRBJ1-2, with D possibly TRBD1 on 6 matching bases. This CDR3 spans 13 amino acids. V was clipped by 3 bases and J by 4 bases, with 9 bases between them. The V gene's germline CDR1 is MNHEY and CDR2 SMNVEV (reference sequence). The CDR3: CASSFQGGYGYTF. As DNA, the CDR3 is TGTGCCAGCAGTTTCCAAGGGGGCTATGGCTACACCTTC.

This clone was seen once. This rearrangement joins TRBV11-3 to TRBJ2-1; 8 positions agree with TRBD2. V shed 2 bases, J shed 0 bases, and the junction held 6 bases outside the gene matches. The CDR3 covers 17 residues. CDR1 SGHNT and CDR2 YENEEA come from the germline V gene. The CDR3 region is CASSLHWSGSSYNEQFF. The CDR3 DNA follows: TGTGCCAGCAGCTTACATTGGAGCGGGAGCTCCTACAATGAGCAGTTCTTC.

The V and J genes are TRBV5-5 and TRBJ2-5, with 8 bases matching TRBD2. Germline trimming cut 3 bases from V and 4 bases from J; bases unmatched to any gene: 5. The CDR3 totals 14 residues. Germline V gene sequence: CDR1 SGHKS, CDR2 YYEKEE (reference sequence). CDR3 loop: CASSSTGGRETQYF. CDR3 bases: TGTGCCAGCAGCTCTACGGGGGGGCGAGAGACCCAGTACTTC.